This TCR beta chain was captured by sequencing in a study of graft-versus-host responses after intestinal transplantation. This CDR3 is 16 amino acids long. Per the germline V gene, CDR1 is MNHNS and CDR2 is SASEGT. The V and J ends lost 4 bases and 0 bases, in that order; junction bases with no gene match: 8. Study conclusions and caveats: GvH clones surfaced in recipient marrow, some emerging earlier in ileum or blood.

Method: immunoSEQ multiplex PCR; TCRdb's copy keeps in-frame clones and lacks some. The table includes around 92,000 clones, roughly 83% detected once. On this clone itself: Its target is not known.

The sequences come from PBMCs, collected 255 days after intestinal transplant. This rearrangement joins TRBV6-1 to TRBJ2-7; 8 bases match TRBD1. This receptor was identified in a human patient who received an intestinal transplant, so some T cells may come from the graft donor. DNA for the CDR3: TGTGCCAGCAGTGCCGCAGGGGGCGGATTCTCCTACGAGCAGTACGTC. Translated: CASSAAGGGFSYEQYV.